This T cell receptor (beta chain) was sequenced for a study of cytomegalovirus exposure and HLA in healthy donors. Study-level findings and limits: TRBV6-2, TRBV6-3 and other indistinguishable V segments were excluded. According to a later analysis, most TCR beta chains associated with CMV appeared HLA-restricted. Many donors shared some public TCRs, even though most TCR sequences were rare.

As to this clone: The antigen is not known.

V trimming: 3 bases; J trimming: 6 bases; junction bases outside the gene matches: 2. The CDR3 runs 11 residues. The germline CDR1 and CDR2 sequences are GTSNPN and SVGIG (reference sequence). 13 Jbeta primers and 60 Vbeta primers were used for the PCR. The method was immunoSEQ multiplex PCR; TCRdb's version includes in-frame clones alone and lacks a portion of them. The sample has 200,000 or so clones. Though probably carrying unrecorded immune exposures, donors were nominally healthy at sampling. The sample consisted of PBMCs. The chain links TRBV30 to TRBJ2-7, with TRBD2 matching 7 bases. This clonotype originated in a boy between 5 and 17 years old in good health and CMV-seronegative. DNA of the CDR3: TGTGCCTGGAGGGGGGGGAGCGAGCAGTACTTC. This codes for CAWRGGSEQYF.